This T cell receptor beta chain comes out of a study of blood T cell repertoires in COVID-19. At the level of the study: Some COVID-19 samples were acute and others convalescent; all came from the United States, Italy and Spain. T cells, B-cell-depleted T cells, or PBMCs supplied cDNA or gDNA.

Source study methods: The assay estimated nucleated cells by amplifying reference gene primers. Produced via immunoSEQ multiplex PCR; TCRdb's table is partial and in-frame only. That table furnishes V, J and clone size, whereas the DNA furnished D and trimming. The table includes around 60,000 clones, roughly four fifths detected once. The CDR3 is made up of 18 amino acids. CDR1 is SGDLS, CDR2 YYNGEE, per germline. V was pared by 4 bases and J by 3 bases, with 12 bases of the junction left unmatched. The sample taken for sequencing was peripheral blood. The rearrangement joins TRBV9 to TRBJ2-1; TRBD2 matches at 11 bases. This receptor was obtained from an elderly man with acute or convalescent COVID-19. This CDR3 reads CASSPGGASGGFYNEQFF. The CDR3 DNA reads TGTGCCAGCAGCCCCGGGGGGGCTAGCGGGGGGTTCTACAATGAGCAGTTCTTC.